The clone carrying this TCR beta chain was seen repeatedly, ten times or more. These data belong to a study of regulatory T cells in long-lasting Graves disease. On the study more broadly: Over 5 years of antithyroid drugs with positive TSH receptor antibodies was taken to mean persistent Graves' disease.

Time point denoted: persistent/refractory GD, antithyroid drugs over 5 years with positive TRAb. The TCR library was made from RNA that had been extracted from PBMCs in TRIzol. Researchers made TCR beta libraries by using iRepertoire HTBI primers and running Arm-PCR on CDR3 regions. TCRdb re-derived calls from the multiplex PCR reads in MiXCR, one entry per CDR3 protein. The table records some 430,000 distinct CDR3 sequences, roughly 21% of them present only once. The sequences come from peripheral blood mononuclear cells (PBMCs), collected when the disease was refractory, from a patient treated with antithyroid drugs. The sequence derives from a female donor with Graves disease.

This CDR3 reads CASSSFGAGEAFF. CDR3 nucleotide sequence: TGTGCCAGCAGTTCCTTTGGGGCCGGTGAAGCTTTCTTT. The J gene is TRBJ1-1, the V gene TRBV6-9, with D possibly being TRBD1 (5 bases). Germline V gene sequence: CDR1 MNHGY, CDR2 SVAAGI. This CDR3 region has 13 residues. V was clipped by 4 bases and J by 7 bases, with 13 bases between them.